This TCR beta chain was captured in a study of technical replicates of blood from a few donors. The repertoire was sequenced with immunoSEQ multiplex PCR; TCRdb's copy has only in-frame clones and lacks some. The sample lists around 50,000 clones, 94% seen once, with approximately 0.2% in the top ten. Germline assignment: CDR1 SEHNR and CDR2 FQNEAQ (reference sequence). The trim removed 4 bases at V and 1 base at J, leaving 3 bases unmatched. The CDR3 runs to 15 residues. The source of this sequence is a human donor in good health. Sequenced: T cells isolated from PBMCs. The V and J genes are TRBV7-9 and TRBJ1-5; 8 nucleotides match TRBD1. The CDR3 spells CASSSTGESNQPQHF. As DNA, the CDR3 is TGTGCCAGCAGCTCGACAGGGGAGAGCAATCAGCCCCAGCATTTT.